One and the same sample provided the 23 T cell receptor beta chains below, sequenced in a study of T cell responses to AZD1222 COVID-19 vaccine. Generated by immunoSEQ multiplex PCR, the TCRdb table keeps only in-frame clones and is missing some. Altogether some 71,000 clones are present, 80% to 90% being singletons, with the ten largest covering 25% to 35%. The starting material was peripheral blood, obtained 28 days after the second AZD1222 dose. Source of these receptors: an adult who received the AZD1222 COVID-19 vaccine.

The V gene is TRBV28, the J gene TRBJ1-5, with D possibly being TRBD1 (6 bases). The V gene's germline CDR1 is MDHEN and CDR2 SYDVKM. The CDR3 has 12 residues. The V end lost 8 bases, the J end lost 4 bases, and 9 bases lay between the germline ends. This CDR3 is CASQGQNQPQHF. The CDR3 DNA follows: TGTGCCAGCCAAGGACAGAATCAGCCCCAGCATTTT.

This clone was counted once. The chain is built from TRBV5-1 and TRBJ2-1; 11 bases line up with TRBD2. Per germline, CDR1 SGHRS and CDR2 YFSETQ. The CDR3 length is 15 residues. The V and J ends lost 5 bases and 3 bases, in that order; junction bases with no gene match: 4. For the CDR3, the DNA is TGCGCCAGCAGGTCCGGGACTAGCGGCTACAATGAGCAGTTCTTC. Amino acid sequence: CASRSGTSGYNEQFF.

The rearrangement joins TRBV29-1 to TRBJ1-1; D is perhaps TRBD1 (5 bases). The CDR3 totals 11 residues. Germline V gives CDR1 SQVTM, CDR2 ANQGSEA. V shed 6 bases and J shed 1 base, with 6 bases lying between them. The CDR3 coding sequence is TGCAGCGTGGGGGAGAACACTGAAGCTTTCTTT. This codes for CSVGENTEAFF.

Remarks on this clone: Mismatch with germline at one junction end may stem from a read error. The chain is built from TRBV4-1 and TRBJ2-6; D remains ambiguous. CDR1 MGHRA and CDR2 YSYEKL come from the germline V gene. CDR3 length: 16 residues. The CDR3 protein is CASTQEKPLGANVLTF. CDR3 DNA sequence: TGCGCCAGCACCCAAGAGAAGCCATTGGGGGCCAACGTCCTGACTTTC.

In its sample, this clone was seen once. This rearrangement joins TRBV2 to TRBJ1-6; 8 bases fit TRBD1. Germline CDR1 and CDR2: SNHLY and FYNNEI. This CDR3 has 15 amino acids. Trimming at V came to 6 bases and at J to 7 bases, leaving 8 bases not matched to a gene. The CDR3 coding sequence is TGTGCCAGCAGCCCTAGGACAGGGCAGAATTCACCCCTCCACTTT. Translation: CASSPRTGQNSPLHF. The full variable domain, with the rest looked up from reference TRBV2 and TRBJ1-6, is EPEVTQTPSHQVTQMGQEVILRCVPISNHLYFYWYRQILGQKVEFLVSFYNNEISEKSEIFDDQFSVERPDGSNFTLKIRSTKLEDSAMYFCASSPRTGQNSPLHFGNGTRLTVT.

The chain couples TRBV27 to TRBJ1-5; maybe TRBD1 (5 bases). This CDR3 is built from 14 residues. V shed 4 bases and J shed 3 bases, with 10 bases lying between them. Germline assignment: CDR1 MNHEY and CDR2 SMNVEV (reference sequence). The CDR3 spells CASSSRGYNQPQHF. In DNA, the CDR3 is TGTGCCAGCAGTTCAAGGGGTTACAATCAGCCCCAGCATTTT.

This clone is a singleton in its sample. The V call is TRBV5-1, the J call TRBJ1-1, with D possibly TRBD1 on 5 matching bases. Trimming pared 0 bases from V and 3 bases from J, leaving 9 bases between. The CDR3 runs 14 residues. Per germline, CDR1 SGHRS and CDR2 YFSETQ. The DNA of the CDR3 is TGCGCCAGCAGCTTGGTTTGGGGGGACACTGAAGCTTTCTTT. Translating gives CASSLVWGDTEAFF.

J is TRBJ2-2 and V is TRBV7-3; a weak D match, TRBD1 (6 bases). CDR1 and CDR2 from the germline V gene are SGHTA and FQGTGA. The CDR3 totals 17 residues. The ends were cut back, 3 bases at V and 4 bases at J, with 18 bases in the middle. CDR3 bases: TGTGCCAGCAGCTTGCAATTAATAGGGGGTGGCACCGGGGAGCTGTTTTTT. Translation: CASSLQLIGGGTGELFF. Looking up the rest from reference TRBV7-3 and TRBJ2-2 gives the full variable domain: GAGVSQTPSNKVTEKGKYVELRCDPISGHTALYWYRQSLGQGPEFLIYFQGTGAADDSGLPNDRFFAVRPEGSVSTLKIQRTERGDSAVYLCASSLQLIGGGTGELFFGEGSRLTVL.

This chain connects TRBV2 to TRBJ1-4; D is undetermined. The germline V gene has CDR1 SNHLY and CDR2 FYNNEI. Trimming shortened V by 7 bases and J by 0 bases, and 9 bases separated the two germline ends. This CDR3 contains 14 residues. The CDR3 DNA reads as TGTGCCAGCAAGAGCAGTGCAACTAATGAAAAACTGTTTTTT. It encodes CASKSSATNEKLFF.

The sample holds one count of this clone. CDR3: CASSLVVGGGAYEQFF. Written as DNA, the CDR3 is TGTGCCAGCAGCTTAGTGGTCGGCGGAGGGGCCTATGAGCAGTTCTTC. J is TRBJ2-1 and V is TRBV11-1, with D perhaps matching TRBD2 (6 bases). Trimming removed 1 base at V and 8 bases at J, with 18 bases between. This CDR3 has 16 residues. Germline-derived CDR1 and CDR2 are SGHAT and FQDESV (reference sequence).

This chain joins TRBV7-8 and TRBJ2-7, with 7 nucleotides matching TRBD1. There are 18 residues in the CDR3. CDR1 SGHVS and CDR2 FQNEAQ come from the germline V gene. With 0 bases clipped from V and 0 bases from J, the junction kept 11 bases outside the gene matches. CDR3: CASSLAVGQAIGSYEQYF. DNA of the CDR3: TGTGCCAGCAGCTTAGCTGTAGGACAGGCCATTGGCTCCTACGAGCAGTACTTC.

V and J are TRBV3-1 (or the pseudogene TRBV3-2) and TRBJ2-1, with 8 bases that match TRBD2. Germline CDR1 is LGHDT and CDR2 is YNNKEL (reference sequence). With 4 bases clipped from V and 2 bases from J, the junction kept 4 bases outside the gene matches. The CDR3 covers 15 residues. In DNA form, the CDR3 reads TGTGCCAGCAGCCCAAGCGGGAGTCCCTACAATGAGCAGTTCTTC. The encoded protein is CASSPSGSPYNEQFF.

This clone was recorded only once. The CDR3, as DNA: TGTGCCAGCTCACCGTCAGGGCATTACGAGCAGTACTTC. As protein: CASSPSGHYEQYF. This sequence joins TRBV18 and TRBJ2-7, with D perhaps TRBD1 (5 bases). Germline V gene sequence: CDR1 KGHSH, CDR2 LQKENI. Trimming removed 3 bases from V and 4 bases from J, with 10 bases in between. The length of the CDR3 is 13 residues.

The J gene is TRBJ2-1, the V gene TRBV11-3; the D is unclear. The V and J ends lost 4 bases and 4 bases respectively, with 11 bases between them. CDR3 size: 14 residues. Germline values: CDR1 SGHNT, CDR2 YENEEA. CDR3 sequence: CASSSASVYNEQFF. The DNA for the CDR3 is TGTGCCAGCAGCTCCGCGAGCGTTTACAATGAGCAGTTCTTC. Full variable domain (remainder filled in from reference TRBV11-3 and TRBJ2-1): EAGVVQSPRYKIIEKKQPVAFWCNPISGHNTLYWYLQNLGQGPELLIRYENEEAVDDSQLPKDRFSAERLKGVDSTLKIQPAELGDSAVYLCASSSASVYNEQFFGPGTRLTVL.

The V gene is TRBV10-3, the J gene TRBJ2-1; unclear D gene. Between the trimmed V and J ends, which lost 5 bases and 2 bases, there was a span of 16 bases. The CDR3 is 16 residues long. The germline gives CDR1 ENHRY, CDR2 SYGVKD. This chain's CDR3 is CAISSPEATPYNEQFF. In DNA form, the CDR3 reads TGTGCCATCAGTTCCCCGGAAGCCACCCCCTACAATGAGCAGTTCTTC.

The rearrangement joins TRBV11-3 to TRBJ2-5, with 12 bases matching TRBD2. The trim removed 3 bases at V and 5 bases at J, leaving 4 bases unmatched. CDR3 size: 15 residues. Germline CDR1 reads SGHNT; CDR2 reads YENEEA. CDR3 coding DNA: TGTGCCAGCAGCTTTAGACTAGCGGGAGAGGAGACCCAGTACTTC. It translates to CASSFRLAGEETQYF.

The chain joins TRBV27 to TRBJ2-7, with 13 bases matching TRBD2. CDR1 is MNHEY and CDR2 is SMNVEV in the germline V gene (reference sequence). The CDR3 spans 15 residues. V shed 5 bases and J 2 bases; nucleotides not matched to a gene: 3. CDR3 nucleotide sequence: TGTGCCAGCAGTCGACTAGCGGGGGGAACCTACGAGCAGTACTTC. This encodes CASSRLAGGTYEQYF.

This chain connects TRBV4-1 to TRBJ1-3, with 8 positions matching TRBD1. Germline trimming cut 3 bases from V and 6 bases from J; bases unmatched to any gene: 4. In germline, CDR1 is MGHRA, CDR2 YSYEKL. The CDR3 runs 14 residues. CDR3 in amino acids: CASSQSDRENTIYF. For the CDR3, the DNA is TGCGCCAGCAGCCAGTCGGACAGGGAAAACACCATATATTTT.

Here the CDR3 DNA reads TGTGCCAGCAGCCCCCGGGTAAGCTCCTACGAGCAGTACTTC. Its protein product is CASSPRVSSYEQYF. The chain has TRBV7-9 and TRBJ2-7; D is unclear. CDR1 is SEHNR, CDR2 FQNEAQ, per germline (reference sequence). The germline V and J ends were trimmed by 5 bases and 0 bases, with 11 bases remaining between them. This CDR3 comprises 14 residues.

This rearrangement joins TRBV5-4 to TRBJ2-3; TRBD2 matches at 7 bases. In germline, CDR1 is SGHNT, CDR2 YYREEE (reference sequence). The CDR3 has 15 residues. The V gene end was trimmed by 3 bases and the J gene end by 6 bases; junction bases not matched to a gene: 10. Here the CDR3 reads CASSSPGGTVDTQYF. In nucleotides, the CDR3 is TGTGCCAGCAGCTCCCCCGGGGGGACCGTGGATACGCAGTATTTT.

The chain uses TRBV9 and TRBJ2-7; weak D call: TRBD2 (5 bases). Looked up from germline, CDR1 is SGDLS and CDR2 is YYNGEE. The CDR3 consists of 14 residues. V lost 4 bases and J lost 3, with 14 bases in between. The CDR3 nucleotides are TGTGCCAGCAGCATCGATCGCGGAGGCTACGAGCAGTACTTC. As protein: CASSIDRGGYEQYF.

V is TRBV4-3 and J is TRBJ1-2; the D gene is possibly TRBD1 (5 bases). This CDR3 has 14 residues. Germline CDR1 reads LGHNA; CDR2 reads YSLEER. Trimming pared 3 bases from V and 1 base from J, leaving 9 bases between. DNA for the CDR3: TGCGCCAGCAGCCAGGGACGGATTAACTATGGCTACACCTTC. This codes for CASSQGRINYGYTF.

The chain couples TRBV5-6 to TRBJ1-3; TRBD1 matches at 9 bases. Germline V gene lookup returns CDR1 SGHDT and CDR2 YYEEEE. The CDR3 contains 16 residues. With V trimmed by 4 bases and J by 0 bases, 5 bases remained unmatched. The CDR3 DNA reads TGTGCCAGCAGCCCCGGGACAGGGTACTCTGGAAACACCATATATTTT. This gives the protein CASSPGTGYSGNTIYF.